This T cell receptor beta chain derives from a study of blood T cell repertoires in COVID-19. About the research overall: Acute and convalescent COVID-19 specimens originated in the United States, Italy and Spain. The cDNA or gDNA used as material had been derived from T cells, B-cell-depleted T cells, or PBMCs.

Under the authors' procedure: The assay estimated nucleated cells by amplifying reference gene primers. Profiling relied on immunoSEQ multiplex PCR, and the TCRdb table lists in-frame clones only, not all of them. V and J calls and clone size are as listed in that table; D and trimming were resolved from the DNA. The sample contains about 54,000 clones, about four fifths of which appear only once. This TCR was sampled from a human donor in a cohort sampled during active or convalescent COVID-19. The sequenced material came from peripheral blood.

CDR3 residues: CASGRGTEIYGYTF. As DNA, the CDR3 is TGTGCCAGCGGCCGCGGGACCGAAATCTATGGCTACACCTTC. This chain uses TRBV27 with TRBJ1-2; D may be TRBD1 (5 bases). The CDR3 covers 14 residues. CDR1 and CDR2 (germline): MNHEY, SMNVEV (reference sequence). Trimming shortened V by 8 bases and J by 4 bases, and 17 bases separated the two germline ends.